The 30 T cell receptor beta chains below all came from one sample that was sequenced in a study of post-analysis software for immune sequencing data. For these TCRs, the target antigens are not known. The study, taken as a whole, reports: With TRBV5-6, TRBV5-1 and TRBV20-1 included, several TRBV segments were more frequent in patients than in controls.

Unique molecular identifiers had been added to the TCR beta cDNA libraries. TCRdb re-called the PCR reads with MiXCR, one entry per CDR3 protein. The table shows a few hundred thousand distinct CDR3 sequences, with just over 35% occurring only once. Sample: blood. The receptors shown here come from a girl aged 5 to 17 with multiple sclerosis.

V gene TRBV13 combines with J gene TRBJ2-1; TRBD2 might be the D (6 bases). The germline V gene has CDR1 PRHDT and CDR2 FYEKMQ (reference sequence). V was shortened by 5 bases and J by 6 bases, with 20 bases between the two germline ends. This CDR3 has 16 residues. The CDR3 nucleotides are TGTGCCAGCAGCCTGAAAGCGGGCTTATCTTTCAATGAGCAGTTCTTC. Protein sequence: CASSLKAGLSFNEQFF. The whole variable domain, remainder taken from reference TRBV13 and TRBJ2-1, is AAGVIQSPRHLIKEKRETATLKCYPIPRHDTVYWYQQGPGQDPQFLISFYEKMQSDKGSIPDRFSAQQFSDYHSELNMSSLELGDSALYFCASSLKAGLSFNEQFFGPGTRLTVL.

This CDR3 is CASSPTGTTFYNEQFF. DNA of the CDR3: TGTGCCAGCAGCCCCACCGGGACTACCTTCTACAATGAGCAGTTCTTC. The chain recombines TRBV7-9 with TRBJ2-1; 7 bases map to TRBD2. The CDR3 runs 16 residues. After removal of 5 bases from V and 3 bases from J, the junction contained 10 bases not matched to a gene. Germline V CDR1 and CDR2: SEHNR, FQNEAQ (reference sequence). The full variable domain, with the rest looked up from reference TRBV7-9 and TRBJ2-1, is DTGVSQNPRHKITKRGQNVTFRCDPISEHNRLYWYRQTLGQGPEFLTYFQNEAQLEKSRLLSDRFSAERPKGSFSTLEIQRTEQGDSAMYLCASSPTGTTFYNEQFFGPGTRLTVL.

Comments on this clonotype: A much larger clone differs from this one at a single base, so this may be a read error. V gene TRBV28 combines with J gene TRBJ2-7; D remains unclear. The V gene's germline CDR1 is MDHEN and CDR2 SYDVKM. Trimming stripped 4 bases from V and 7 bases from J, with 8 bases between. The CDR3 sequence is 11 residues long. The CDR3 DNA is TGTGCCAGCAGTTACTACAATGAGCAGTACTTC. Its protein product is CASSYYNEQYF.

This clonotype was counted a few times. The rearrangement links TRBV28 to TRBJ1-1; 10 nucleotides align to TRBD1. V shed 2 bases, J shed 4 bases, and the junction held 7 bases outside the gene matches. Germline CDR1 and CDR2: MDHEN and SYDVKM. CDR3 length: 16 amino acids. The CDR3 loop reads CASSLNTGQGSTEAFF. CDR3 coding DNA: TGTGCCAGCAGTTTAAATACGGGACAGGGGAGCACTGAAGCTTTCTTT.

This clonotype was observed a few times. The rearrangement uses TRBV7-3 and TRBJ2-2, with D unclear. From germline, CDR1 is SGHTA and CDR2 FQGTGA. V was shortened by 2 bases and J by 6 bases, with 7 bases between the two germline ends. This CDR3 spans 13 amino acids. CDR3 coding DNA: TGTGCCAGCAGCTTAGGGGTGTCCGGGGAGCTGTTTTTT. Protein product: CASSLGVSGELFF.

Of note for this clonotype: One end of the junction varies from germline; a read error may be responsible. The chain links TRBV11-2 to TRBJ1-2; D is perhaps TRBD1 (5 bases). CDR3 length equals 16 residues. Germline-derived CDR1 and CDR2 are SGHAT and FQNNGV. CDR3 loop: CASSLERGLANYGYTF. The CDR3 DNA reads TGTGCCAGCAGCTTAGAACGGGGACTAGCTAACTACGGCTACACCTTC.

This clonotype was counted many times. The V gene is TRBV20-1, the J gene TRBJ2-5; D is possibly TRBD2 (5 bases). V lost 5 bases and J 3 bases, leaving 19 bases between the germline ends. Germline lookup yields CDR1 DFQATT and CDR2 SNEGSKA (reference sequence). CDR3 length equals 15 residues. The CDR3 DNA follows: TGCAGTGCTGACGGCGGCGGAGGAGGAAAAGAGACCCAGTACTTC. This codes for CSADGGGGGKETQYF.

In this sample, this clonotype turned up many times. V and J are TRBV27 and TRBJ2-5; the D gene is possibly TRBD2 (6 bases). V was trimmed by 2 bases and J by 5 bases, leaving 15 bases between them. The germline V gene encodes CDR1 MNHEY and CDR2 SMNVEV (reference sequence). This CDR3 comprises 15 residues. CDR3 in DNA: TGTGCCAGCAGTTTAAGGAGGGCCCGGATCGAGACCCAGTACTTC. It yields the protein CASSLRRARIETQYF.

This chain connects TRBV6-1 to TRBJ2-6, with a tentative D call TRBD2 (5 bases). Trimming removed 6 bases at V and 0 bases at J, with 15 bases between. Germline V gene lookup returns CDR1 MNHNS and CDR2 SASEGT. The CDR3 consists of 17 residues. This CDR3 reads CASRHPFRDSGANVLTF. The CDR3 DNA reads TGTGCCAGCAGGCATCCCTTCCGGGACTCTGGGGCCAACGTCCTGACTTTC.

The chain joins TRBV12-3 or TRBV12-4 to TRBJ2-1; TRBD2 aligns across 11 bases. V was clipped by 5 bases and J by 9 bases; unmatched bases: 9. This CDR3 region has 15 residues. CDR3 region: CASSEIAGGPGEQFF. CDR3 coding DNA: TGTGCCAGCAGTGAAATAGCGGGAGGGCCCGGTGAGCAGTTCTTC.

CDR3 in DNA: TGTGCCAGCAGGGAGACAGGACCCTACGAGCAGTACTTC. It yields the protein CASRETGPYEQYF. The chain joins TRBV28 to TRBJ2-5, with a possible D match to TRBD1 (6 bases). The J call may be incorrect, as the DNA end agrees better with TRBJ2-7. Per the germline V gene, CDR1 is MDHEN and CDR2 is SYDVKM. The CDR3 runs to 13 residues.

This clonotype was seen at least ten times. The chain is built from TRBV27 and TRBJ2-1; 7 positions match TRBD2. There are 14 residues in the CDR3. V shed 5 bases, J shed 9 bases, and the junction held 10 bases outside the gene matches. Germline-derived CDR1 and CDR2 are MNHEY and SMNVEV (reference sequence). As DNA, the CDR3 is TGTGCCAGCAGTGGGGGACTACCTTACGGTGAGCAGTTCTTC. Translated: CASSGGLPYGEQFF.

V usage is TRBV6-5 and J usage is TRBJ1-1; 7 bases fit TRBD1. CDR1 is MNHEY and CDR2 is SVGAGI in the germline V gene. This CDR3 comprises 15 residues. The junction had 8 bases not matched to a gene; V was cut back by 6 bases and J by 1 base. The CDR3 DNA reads as TGTGCCAGCAGGGGGGGACAGCCCAGGAACACTGAAGCTTTCTTT. Translating gives CASRGGQPRNTEAFF.

The V gene is TRBV18, the J gene TRBJ2-1, with 14 bases that match TRBD2. Germline values: CDR1 KGHSH, CDR2 LQKENI. V lost 3 bases to trimming and J lost 8 bases; unmatched junction nucleotides: 3. The CDR3 is made up of 15 amino acids. The CDR3 protein is CASSPGLAGGHEQFF. In DNA, the CDR3 is TGTGCCAGCTCACCTGGACTAGCGGGAGGTCATGAGCAGTTCTTC.

This clonotype turned up a few times. A much larger clone differs by one base, so this may be a read error. DNA for the CDR3: TGCGCCAGCAGCTTGTTCACAGGGGTCAATGAGCAGTTCTTC. It encodes CASSLFTGVNEQFF. The chain uses TRBV5-1 and TRBJ2-1, with 7 bases lining up with TRBD1. The V gene end was trimmed by 1 base and the J gene end by 6 bases; junction bases not matched to a gene: 4. Germline assignment: CDR1 SGHRS and CDR2 YFSETQ. The CDR3 extends over 14 amino acids.

This clonotype has more than one count but fewer than ten. This sequence may be a read error, since a much larger clone differs from it by one base. This chain joins TRBV20-1 and TRBJ2-7; D is uncertain. The length of the CDR3 is 10 residues. Germline CDR1 reads DFQATT; CDR2 reads SNEGSKA (reference sequence). This CDR3 is CSVDDNEQYF. As DNA, the CDR3 is TGCAGCGTGGACGACAATGAGCAGTACTTC.

This clonotype was counted at least ten times. V gene TRBV7-2 combines with J gene TRBJ1-6; tentatively, D is TRBD1 (5 bases). Per germline, CDR1 SGHTA and CDR2 FQGNSA. This CDR3 is built from 15 residues. The germline V and J ends were trimmed by 1 base and 6 bases, with 10 bases remaining between them. The CDR3 sequence is CASSLVLGTNSPLHF. The CDR3 DNA reads TGTGCCAGCAGCTTAGTACTGGGGACTAATTCACCCCTCCACTTT.

The J gene is TRBJ2-2, the V gene TRBV7-2; D is perhaps TRBD1 (5 bases). This CDR3 comprises 13 residues. V lost 2 bases and J lost 4, with 5 bases in between. Germline lookup yields CDR1 SGHTA and CDR2 FQGNSA. CDR3 residues: CASSLQGTGELFF. The CDR3 DNA sequence: TGTGCCAGCAGCTTACAGGGCACCGGGGAGCTGTTTTTT.

At least ten counts were recorded for this clonotype. The chain couples TRBV7-8 to TRBJ2-3, with D maybe TRBD2 (6 bases). There are 16 residues in the CDR3. Per germline, CDR1 SGHVS and CDR2 FQNEAQ. Trimming removed 1 base from V and 0 bases from J, with 11 bases in between. The CDR3 protein is CASSLEGLVSTDTQYF. The CDR3 nucleotides are TGTGCCAGCAGCTTAGAGGGACTGGTGAGCACAGATACGCAGTATTTT.

V gene TRBV5-1 combines with J gene TRBJ2-7, with 8 bases matching TRBD2. Germline loops: CDR1 SGHRS, CDR2 YFSETQ. The junction had 8 bases not matched to a gene; V was cut back by 4 bases and J by 2 bases. This CDR3 spans 15 amino acids. The CDR3 DNA reads as TGCGCCAGCAGCAAATCAGCGGGGGCGACCTACGAGCAGTACTTC. Amino acid sequence: CASSKSAGATYEQYF.

This clonotype qualifies as medium-sized. The chain recombines TRBV7-8 with TRBJ2-4; TRBD2 agrees at 8 bases. CDR3 length equals 13 residues. Germline CDR1 is SGHVS and CDR2 is FQNEAQ. The trim removed 0 bases at V and 13 bases at J, leaving 5 bases unmatched. The CDR3 DNA follows: TGTGCCAGCAGCTTAGCCACTAGCGGACCGCAGTACTTC. As protein: CASSLATSGPQYF.

This clonotype was seen many times. The rearrangement joins TRBV4-1 to TRBJ1-2, with D possibly matching TRBD1 (5 bases). Germline assignment: CDR1 MGHRA and CDR2 YSYEKL. The germline V and J ends were trimmed by 6 bases and 4 bases, with 18 bases remaining between them. This CDR3 has 15 amino acids. In nucleotides, the CDR3 is TGCGCCAGCAGTCAGGAGAGGGGTAGTCTCTATGGCTACACCTTC. It is translated as CASSQERGSLYGYTF.

This clonotype occurred a few times. A much larger clone differs by one base, so this may be a read error. The J gene is TRBJ2-3, the V gene TRBV29-1, with D unresolved. The V gene's germline CDR1 is SQVTM and CDR2 ANQGSEA. The CDR3 is made up of 14 amino acids. Trimming removed 3 bases at V and 4 bases at J, with 14 bases between. This CDR3 reads CSVDLLPSADTQYF. The CDR3 nucleotides read TGCAGCGTTGATCTACTACCGAGCGCAGATACGCAGTATTTT.

This clonotype was counted a few times. The J gene is TRBJ2-1, the V gene TRBV3-1, with a possible D match to TRBD2 (5 bases). V was cut by 0 bases and J by 4 bases, with 16 bases left in between. The CDR3 runs to 17 residues. Germline V gene sequence: CDR1 LGHDT, CDR2 YNNKEL (reference sequence). CDR3 coding DNA: TGTGCCAGCAGCCAAGATATCCGAGGGAATCGTTACAATGAGCAGTTCTTC. Translation: CASSQDIRGNRYNEQFF.

This clonotype was counted only a few times. A junction boundary mismatches the germline segment, possibly from a read error. J is TRBJ2-5 and V is TRBV9, with D maybe TRBD2 (6 bases). The CDR3 length is 15 residues. Per germline, CDR1 SGDLS and CDR2 YYNGEE. The CDR3 DNA follows: TGTGCCAGCAGCGTAGCGGGAGAAGACCAAGAGACTCAGTACTTC. It codes for CASSVAGEDQETQYF.

This clonotype was detected a few times. The chain couples TRBV7-2 to TRBJ1-5; weak D call: TRBD1 (5 bases). CDR1 is SGHTA and CDR2 is FQGNSA in the germline V gene. Trimming shortened V by 6 bases and J by 0 bases, and 12 bases separated the two germline ends. This CDR3 contains 15 residues. For the CDR3, the DNA is TGTGCCAGCAGTACCGGCGGGGGTAGCAATCAGCCCCAGCATTTT. The encoded protein is CASSTGGGSNQPQHF. The variable domain in full, with the rest retrieved from reference TRBV7-2 and TRBJ1-5, is GAGVSQSPSNKVTEKGKDVELRCDPISGHTALYWYRQSLGQGLEFLIYFQGNSAPDKSGLPSDRFSAERTGGSVSTLTIQRTQQEDSAVYLCASSTGGGSNQPQHFGDGTRLSIL.

In this sample, this clonotype turned up many times. The rearrangement uses TRBV5-5 and TRBJ2-7; 9 bases are a match to TRBD1. Unmatched junction bases numbered 2, after V lost 7 bases and J lost 0 bases. There are 13 residues in the CDR3. The germline CDR1 and CDR2 sequences are SGHKS and YYEKEE (reference sequence). This chain's CDR3 is CASGTGSSYEQYF. Written as DNA, the CDR3 is TGTGCCAGCGGGACAGGGAGCTCCTACGAGCAGTACTTC.

This clonotype was detected only a few times. This may be a read error, as it is one base from a much larger clone. The chain combines TRBV12-3 or TRBV12-4 with TRBJ2-5; D is uncertain. V was clipped by 3 bases and J by 11 bases, with 16 bases between them. The CDR3 loop spans 13 amino acids. The CDR3 is CASSFLFWDEQYF. Written as DNA, the CDR3 is TGTGCCAGCAGTTTCTTATTTTGGGATGAGCAGTACTTC.

The chain recombines TRBV6-2 or TRBV6-3 with TRBJ1-6; 10 bases line up with TRBD1. Germline trimming cut 7 bases from V and 13 bases from J; bases unmatched to any gene: 13. Germline V gene lookup returns CDR1 MNHEY and CDR2 SVGEGT. The CDR3 is 15 amino acids. CDR3 in DNA: TGTGCCAGCACCCCAAGAGGACAGGGGGTTCTGCCCCTCCACTTT. This sequence encodes CASTPRGQGVLPLHF.

As regards this clonotype: A read error is possible here, since a much larger clone lies one base away. The chain carries TRBV5-1 and TRBJ2-7, with a weak D call TRBD2 (5 bases). V lost 3 bases, J lost 7 bases, and 14 bases lay in between. Germline CDR1 reads SGHRS; CDR2 reads YFSETQ. The CDR3 has 13 residues. The DNA of the CDR3 is TGCGCCAGCAGCTGGGAGAGTCACAATGAGCAGTACTTC. As protein: CASSWESHNEQYF.